This T cell receptor beta chain is from a study of T cells in Graves' hyperthyroidism and ophthalmopathy (dated by TCRdb to the late 2010s). Regarding the research as a whole: A discovery cohort of about a hundred patients, 43 with Graves' ophthalmopathy and more than 55 with stable Graves' hyperthyroidism, was used to find distinguishing TCR V-J signatures. The 100 or so discovery patients were randomly split 7:3 into training and test sets. Whether ophthalmopathy could be predicted prospectively was tested in an independent validation cohort made up of under 20 hyperthyroidism patients plus 17 patients who later progressed to ophthalmopathy. Thyroid tissue and blood T-cell repertoires from more than five Graves' hyperthyroidism patients were also compared in the study. TCR Vbeta CDR3 sequencing of some 140 peripheral blood samples (fewer than 45 ophthalmopathy, approximately 80 hyperthyroidism and about 17 progressor patients) is reported in the paper. After blood sampling, hyperthyroidism patients were treated with methimazole at a starting dose of 30 mg daily, and ophthalmopathy patients were treated with high-dose intravenous methylprednisolone. Study-wide findings and limitations: In cross-validation, a model built on a 13 V-J signature told ophthalmopathy apart from stable hyperthyroidism with 85% to 90% sensitivity and roughly 82% specificity, and in testing the same model reached 80%/75%. Most expanded thyroid clonotypes (frequency above 0.001) were also detected in blood, suggesting blood repertoires may reflect thyroid immune responses. During validation, the model predicted progression to ophthalmopathy a median of approximately 6 months ahead of onset, with approximately 71% sensitivity and 72.22% specificity. No statistical method was used to fix the sample size in advance, and group allocation was not hidden from the investigators.

The cysteine opens and the phenylalanine closes a CDR3 of 17 amino acids. Only the CDR3 portion is preserved as DNA: 51 bases, with reading frame beginning at the first base. The V end gives up 0 bases and the J end 6 bases, leaving 7 bases in the junction not matched to a gene. CDR1 and CDR2, per the germline V gene (reference sequence), are DFQATT and SNEGSKA. Stable Graves' hyperthyroidism was defined as the absence of progression to ophthalmopathy over 18 months of follow-up. Hyperthyroidism patients were newly diagnosed, had a disease duration of under 2 months, and were aged 18 to 65 years. Patients with uncontrolled infections, other autoimmune diseases, pregnancy or lactation were excluded. Clinical symptoms, serum thyroxine and TRAb, thyroid ultrasound, and orbital computed tomography formed the basis for the diagnoses. Total RNA was extracted with Trizol reagent, and quality was checked on an Agilent 2100 Bioanalyzer.

In the case of this clonotype: Its antigen remains unidentified. No quality values exist for individual bases; no much larger clone is one base distant.

The TCR beta CDR3 regions were amplified from RNA transcripts. A first-round RT-PCR of the TCR CDR3 used the HTBI primer set with the Qiagen OneStep RT-PCR kit. A second multiplex PCR round built the libraries, followed by size selection and purification. Libraries were sequenced paired-end with 100 bp reads on an Illumina HiSeq2000. From the authors' description of their analysis: SOAPnuke was used to process the raw data, with reads discarded if the reads contained adapters or uncalled bases, had a mean Phred below 15, or lacked an exact constant-primer or identifier match. COPE v1.2.5 was used to merge high-quality paired reads, and clonotypes were defined as unique nucleotide sequences. MiTCR v1.1 was used to align clonotypes to the IMGT TRBV, TRBD and TRBJ reference segments. Analysis was restricted to V-J combinations with a frequency above 0.0001, which covered approximately 99% of repertoires. A TCS score was defined as the ratio between F50 (clonal expansion) and ExV (chaos), using BLOSUM62-based TCRdist between CDR3 peptides within each V-J. Welch's t-statistics and random forest reduced roughly 530 V-J features to fewer than 15, which were used in a naive Bayes classifier (R e1071). The Morisita-Horn index was used to measure how similar the thyroid and blood repertoires were. In-frame beta chains were kept once TCRdb had trimmed the public reads at Q25 with fastp and called clones with MiXCR. Rows are unified per CDR3 protein, each entry keeping the most common DNA and genes. The V and J calls follow TCRdb's processing rather than the paper's. The sample records 80,000 to 100,000 distinct CDR3 sequences, 40% of which are singletons. The biggest ten clones account for roughly 10% of the sample.

This receptor was identified in a woman aged 25 to 39 with Graves' hyperthyroidism. The V and J genes are TRBV20-1 and TRBJ2-2; TRBD2 agrees with 13 junctional bases. Sequencing used peripheral blood or thyroid tissue (not recorded which). The nucleotide sequence reads as follows: TGCAGTGCTAGAGAACGGACTAGCGGGAGCGGGTCCGGGGAGCTGTTTTTT. It translates as CSARERTSGSGSGELFF.